This TCR beta chain appears in the sequencing data of a study of early T cells in non-severe SARS-CoV-2 infection. The wider study: Bulk RNA taken from unsorted whole blood was sequenced, leaving chains unpaired.

This clonotype came up many times. What it binds is not known. Points from the study as a whole: Reliance on VDJdb matching favored anti-spike CD8 responses; private and CD4 specificities were missed.

One entry per CDR3 protein results from TCRdb running MiXCR on the 5' RACE reads. The sample has about 68,000 distinct CDR3 sequences, 12% seen once. This CDR3 comprises 15 residues. Germline values: CDR1 SNHLY, CDR2 FYNNEI. Trimming took 1 base from V and 6 from J, leaving 14 bases between them. The chain carries TRBV2 and TRBJ2-3; D uncertain. This TCR was sampled from an adult who was a healthcare worker with PCR-confirmed SARS-CoV-2 infection or an uninfected control (not recorded which). Input material: whole blood. CDR3 nucleotides: TGTGCCAGCAGTGAAGAGTATTCCTATGGGGATACGCAGTATTTT. Translated, it gives CASSEEYSYGDTQYF.